The 24 T cell receptor beta chains presented below share a single source sample, sequenced in a study of blood T cell repertoires in COVID-19. Profiled with immunoSEQ multiplex PCR; TCRdb holds only in-frame clones, not every one. The top ten clones hold about 3.3% of a sample with about 240,000 clones, approximately 86% of them seen once. The sample consisted of PBMCs or T cells enriched from blood (not recorded which). All receptors derive from a woman between 35 and 50 years old with acute COVID-19.

The chain joins TRBV2 to TRBJ1-6; 7 bases map to TRBD1. J gave up 1 base and V 2 bases, and 8 bases lay outside the gene matches. This CDR3 is built from 18 residues. Germline values: CDR1 SNHLY, CDR2 FYNNEI. CDR3 sequence reads: CASSESFRGISYNSPLHF. The CDR3 DNA follows: TGTGCCAGCAGTGAATCTTTCAGGGGGATTTCCTATAATTCACCCCTCCACTTT.

The rearrangement joins TRBV5-1 to TRBJ2-7; D unclear. The CDR3 spans 14 residues. Trimming pared 1 base from V and 2 bases from J, leaving 10 bases between. Per germline, CDR1 SGHRS and CDR2 YFSETQ. CDR3 amino acids: CASSLTVDPYEQYF. In DNA form, the CDR3 reads TGCGCCAGCAGCTTGACAGTGGATCCCTACGAGCAGTACTTC. Looking up the rest from reference TRBV5-1 and TRBJ2-7 gives the full variable domain: KAGVTQTPRYLIKTRGQQVTLSCSPISGHRSVSWYQQTPGQGLQFLFEYFSETQRNKGNFPGRFSGRQFSNSRSEMNVSTLELGDSALYLCASSLTVDPYEQYFGPGTRLTVT.

The V and J genes are TRBV5-1 and TRBJ1-1; 8 bases line up with TRBD1. This CDR3 comprises 17 residues. Germline CDR1 SGHRS, CDR2 YFSETQ. V dropped 3 bases and J dropped 2; count of bases not matched to a gene: 12. CDR3 coding DNA: TGCGCCAGCAGCTCGGTTCCTATGACAGGGGACAACACTGAAGCTTTCTTT. Protein: CASSSVPMTGDNTEAFF. The complete variable domain, with remaining parts taken from reference TRBV5-1 and TRBJ1-1, reads KAGVTQTPRYLIKTRGQQVTLSCSPISGHRSVSWYQQTPGQGLQFLFEYFSETQRNKGNFPGRFSGRQFSNSRSEMNVSTLELGDSALYLCASSSVPMTGDNTEAFFGQGTRLTVV.

This clone was detected a few times. CDR3 sequence: CAISEYDRGVDQPQHF. In DNA, the CDR3 is TGTGCCATCAGTGAGTATGACAGGGGGGTCGATCAGCCCCAGCATTTT. This sequence joins TRBV10-3 and TRBJ1-5, with 9 bases fitting TRBD1. V gave up 1 base and J gave up 5 bases; unmatched junction bases: 6. Germline V gives CDR1 ENHRY, CDR2 SYGVKD. The CDR3 extends over 16 amino acids.

V gene TRBV24-1 combines with J gene TRBJ2-3; 12 bases match TRBD2. Germline V gene lookup returns CDR1 KGHDR and CDR2 SFDVKD. The CDR3 loop spans 17 amino acids. Unmatched junction bases numbered 7, after V lost 3 bases and J lost 4 bases. The CDR3 DNA is TGTGCCACCAGTGATCACCGACTAGCGGGAGTATCAGATACGCAGTATTTT. It encodes CATSDHRLAGVSDTQYF.

This chain uses TRBV5-1 with TRBJ2-5; 13 nucleotides align to TRBD2. Unmatched junction bases numbered 16, after V lost 3 bases and J lost 5 bases. Per the germline V gene, CDR1 is SGHRS and CDR2 is YFSETQ. The CDR3 contains 19 residues. The CDR3 spells CASSSGTSGIGEPSETQYF. CDR3 coding DNA: TGCGCCAGCAGCTCCGGGACTAGCGGGATCGGAGAGCCCAGCGAGACCCAGTACTTC.

The chain carries TRBV29-1 and TRBJ1-1, with D uncertain. The CDR3 spans 14 residues. V was cut by 2 bases and J by 3 bases, with 13 bases left in between. Looked up from germline, CDR1 is SQVTM and CDR2 is ANQGSEA. This chain's CDR3 is CSVEKNLRDTEAFF. In DNA, the CDR3 is TGCAGCGTTGAAAAGAACCTCCGGGACACTGAAGCTTTCTTT.

This chain links TRBV7-9 with TRBJ1-4, with a weak D call TRBD1 (6 bases). V lost 5 bases, J lost 6 bases, and 10 bases lay in between. CDR1 is SEHNR and CDR2 is FQNEAQ in the germline V gene (reference sequence). This CDR3 has 13 residues. CDR3 residues: CASSLQGYEKLFF. CDR3 bases: TGTGCCAGCAGCCTACAGGGCTATGAAAAACTGTTTTTT. Together with reference TRBV7-9 and TRBJ1-4, the CDR3 gives the full variable domain: DTGVSQNPRHKITKRGQNVTFRCDPISEHNRLYWYRQTLGQGPEFLTYFQNEAQLEKSRLLSDRFSAERPKGSFSTLEIQRTEQGDSAMYLCASSLQGYEKLFFGSGTQLSVL.

J is TRBJ2-2 and V is TRBV4-1; possible D gene TRBD2, 5 bases. The CDR3 spans 13 residues. The germline V gene encodes CDR1 MGHRA and CDR2 YSYEKL. The V gene lost 2 bases and the J gene lost 8 bases, with 9 bases spanning the gap. The CDR3 DNA follows: TGCGCCAGCAGCCAATCTCCGGGGGGGGAGCTGTTTTTT. Protein: CASSQSPGGELFF.

The chain is built from TRBV30 and TRBJ1-1; 9 bases are a match to TRBD1. Germline-derived CDR1 and CDR2 are GTSNPN and SVGIG (reference sequence). The V gene end was trimmed by 2 bases and the J gene end by 3 bases; junction bases not matched to a gene: 13. CDR3 length: 17 amino acids. CDR3 nucleotides: TGTGCCTGGAGTCCCGACAGGGGGGGGATAGTGGACACTGAAGCTTTCTTT. Protein sequence: CAWSPDRGGIVDTEAFF.

The chain links TRBV5-5 to TRBJ2-7, with D unclear. CDR1 is SGHKS, CDR2 YYEKEE, per germline (reference sequence). The CDR3 contains 11 residues. Trimming removed 6 bases at V and 5 bases at J, with 9 bases between. The CDR3 DNA reads TGTGCCAGCACCCTCGGAGACGAGCAGTACTTC. Translation: CASTLGDEQYF.

The V gene is TRBV5-4, the J gene TRBJ2-1, with 7 bases matching TRBD2. Losses at the gene ends were 5 bases for V and 0 bases for J; bases not matched to a gene: 5. This CDR3 is 15 amino acids long. The germline V gene encodes CDR1 SGHNT and CDR2 YYREEE (reference sequence). CDR3 in DNA: TGTGCCAGCAGAGTTAGCGGGCTCTCCTACAATGAGCAGTTCTTC. Its protein product is CASRVSGLSYNEQFF.

The chain is built from TRBV5-5 and TRBJ2-5, with 11 bases lining up with TRBD2. Germline loops: CDR1 SGHKS, CDR2 YYEKEE (reference sequence). The CDR3 runs to 16 residues. J gave up 1 base and V 0 bases, and 2 bases lay outside the gene matches. The CDR3 sequence: CASSLGLAGGQETQYF. CDR3 sequence (DNA): TGTGCCAGCAGCTTGGGGCTAGCGGGAGGCCAAGAGACCCAGTACTTC.

V and J are TRBV19 and TRBJ2-2; 7 nucleotides align to TRBD2. Germline values: CDR1 LNHDA, CDR2 SQIVND (reference sequence). V trimming: 4 bases; J trimming: 2 bases; junction bases outside the gene matches: 7. CDR3 length: 16 amino acids. The CDR3 protein is CASSTLAAFNTGELFF. The CDR3 DNA reads TGTGCCAGTAGTACTCTAGCGGCCTTTAACACCGGGGAGCTGTTTTTT.

J is TRBJ1-5 and V is TRBV28; D uncertain. This CDR3 region has 14 residues. Looked up from germline, CDR1 is MDHEN and CDR2 is SYDVKM. The V end lost 3 bases, the J end lost 3 bases, and 9 bases lay between the germline ends. CDR3 amino acids: CASSLRRLNQPQHF. The CDR3 region has the DNA TGTGCCAGCAGTTTGAGACGACTCAATCAGCCCCAGCATTTT.

The rearrangement links TRBV27 to TRBJ2-3, with TRBD2 matching over 7 bases. CDR1 and CDR2 from the germline V gene are MNHEY and SMNVEV (reference sequence). Trimming removed 3 bases from V and 4 bases from J; junction bases left unmatched: 7. The CDR3 sequence is 15 residues long. The CDR3 here is CASSFEGGVSDTQYF. The CDR3 DNA reads as TGTGCCAGCAGTTTCGAGGGAGGGGTCTCAGATACGCAGTATTTT.

This chain uses TRBV3-1 (or the pseudogene TRBV3-2) with TRBJ2-5; TRBD1 is a possible D gene (6 bases). V was pared by 3 bases and J by 2 bases, with 16 bases between. The CDR3 has 16 amino acids. Germline V gene lookup returns CDR1 LGHDT and CDR2 YNNKEL (reference sequence). CDR3 sequence: CASSQRTGTEQETQYF. DNA of the CDR3: TGTGCCAGCAGCCAGAGAACAGGGACCGAGCAAGAGACCCAGTACTTC.

V and J are TRBV6-5 and TRBJ1-5; possibly TRBD1 for D (6 bases). Germline lookup yields CDR1 MNHEY and CDR2 SVGAGI. Trimming took 7 bases from V and 3 from J, leaving 16 bases between them. The CDR3 covers 15 residues. CDR3 loop: CASTPGQGLNQPQHF. The CDR3, as DNA: TGTGCCAGCACCCCGGGGCAGGGGCTCAATCAGCCCCAGCATTTT.

The chain employs TRBV28 and TRBJ2-2; TRBD2 matches at 13 bases. Looked up from germline, CDR1 is MDHEN and CDR2 is SYDVKM. This CDR3 is 16 amino acids long. V was pared by 5 bases and J by 4 bases, with 4 bases of the junction left unmatched. The CDR3 is CASSPRLAGGTGELFF. The DNA of the CDR3 is TGTGCCAGCAGTCCTAGACTAGCGGGAGGCACCGGGGAGCTGTTTTTT.

The J gene is TRBJ2-1, the V gene TRBV19; maybe TRBD2 (5 bases). This CDR3 comprises 16 residues. The V gene's germline CDR1 is LNHDA and CDR2 SQIVND (reference sequence). V gave up 1 base and J gave up 9 bases, with 19 bases separating them. The CDR3 sequence: CASSIVGTRGSGEQFF. CDR3 DNA sequence: TGTGCCAGTAGTATAGTTGGAACACGGGGTTCGGGTGAGCAGTTCTTC.

The J gene is TRBJ2-5, the V gene TRBV7-2; a weak D match, TRBD1 (6 bases). Germline V gene lookup returns CDR1 SGHTA and CDR2 FQGNSA. The CDR3 consists of 15 residues. Deletions cut 5 bases from V and 5 bases from J, with 18 bases between. The CDR3 loop is CASSQPWAGAETQYF. The DNA for the CDR3 is TGTGCCAGCAGCCAACCCTGGGCAGGGGCCGAGACCCAGTACTTC.

The count of this clone is one. This chain joins TRBV5-1 and TRBJ2-1; the D gene is possibly TRBD2 (5 bases). CDR1 SGHRS and CDR2 YFSETQ come from the germline V gene. This CDR3 has 16 amino acids. V gave up 0 bases and J gave up 0 bases, with 10 bases separating them. Here the CDR3 reads CASSLEGLSSYNEQFF. The CDR3 DNA follows: TGCGCCAGCAGCTTGGAAGGACTCAGCTCCTACAATGAGCAGTTCTTC.

The rearrangement joins TRBV10-3 to TRBJ2-4, with 10 positions matching TRBD2. The CDR3 loop spans 16 amino acids. V shed 2 bases, J shed 4 bases, and the junction held 5 bases outside the gene matches. Germline V gene lookup returns CDR1 ENHRY and CDR2 SYGVKD. CDR3 sequence reads: CAISERTSGDKNIQYF. The CDR3 nucleotides are TGTGCCATCAGTGAGAGGACTAGCGGTGATAAAAACATTCAGTACTTC.

The chain couples TRBV13 to TRBJ1-1, with 8 bases lining up with TRBD1. Germline CDR1 and CDR2: PRHDT and FYEKMQ (reference sequence). The CDR3 runs 16 residues. Unmatched junction bases numbered 9, after V lost 5 bases and J lost 1 base. The CDR3 reads CASSRDPGQGNTEAFF. CDR3 bases: TGTGCCAGCAGCCGCGACCCTGGACAGGGGAACACTGAAGCTTTCTTT.